The rows below give T cell receptor beta chains drawn from one sample of a study of shared clonotypes between healthy human individuals. Only in-frame clones appear in the TCRdb table, and some are missing; sequencing was by immunoSEQ multiplex PCR. Of under 550,000 clones listed, 90% to 96% were seen once; the top ten hold 0.06%. Sequenced: naive CD4+ T cells sorted from blood. These receptors originate from a woman under 40 in good health. CDR3s include the opening cysteine and the closing phenylalanine or tryptophan. D genes are given only for firm matches. Clone size is given for some rows only: seen once, a few or many times, or a class if the clone is expanded.

J gene | clone size | V gene | D gene | CDR3 protein | CDR3 DNA
TRBJ2-7 | once | TRBV19 | TRBD1 | CASKRTGAGYEQYF | TGTGCCAGTAAAAGGACAGGGGCAGGCTACGAGCAGTACTTC
TRBJ1-2 | NA | TRBV7-9 | NA | CASSLARPPYGYTF | TGTGCCAGCAGCTTAGCGCGGCCGCCTTATGGCTACACCTTC
TRBJ2-7 | NA | TRBV28 | NA | CASSSADKYYEQYF | TGTGCCAGCAGTTCCGCCGACAAATACTACGAGCAGTACTTC
TRBJ2-7 | NA | TRBV11-3 | NA | CASSVNTGHEQYF | TGTGCCAGCAGCGTCAACACAGGGCACGAGCAGTACTTC
TRBJ2-5 | NA | TRBV28 | NA | CASGSLREQYF | TGTGCCAGCGGGAGCTTGAGGGAGCAGTACTTC
TRBJ1-5 | few | TRBV5-4 | NA | CASSPFEGGDQPQHF | TGTGCCAGCAGCCCGTTCGAGGGCGGGGATCAGCCCCAGCATTTT
TRBJ1-5 | NA | TRBV19 | NA | CASSWQPNQPQHF | TGTGCCAGTAGTTGGCAGCCCAATCAGCCCCAGCATTTT
TRBJ1-3 | NA | TRBV7-3 | NA | CASGGGSSGNTIYF | TGTGCCAGCGGAGGCGGGAGCTCTGGAAACACCATATATTTT
TRBJ2-1 | NA | TRBV28 | NA | CASSSQGGGLWNEQFF | TGTGCCAGCAGTAGCCAGGGAGGGGGCCTTTGGAATGAGCAGTTCTTC
TRBJ2-5 | NA | TRBV5-6 | NA | CASSVLGGGGPETQYF | TGTGCCAGCAGCGTTCTGGGGGGAGGCGGTCCGGAGACCCAGTACTTC
TRBJ1-5 | once | TRBV6-1 | TRBD1 | CASTLTGGQPQHF | TGTGCCAGCACCCTGACAGGGGGTCAGCCCCAGCATTTT
TRBJ1-5 | NA | TRBV28 | NA | CASSPGTGLQPQHF | TGTGCCAGCAGTCCCGGCACAGGGCTCCAGCCCCAGCATTTT
TRBJ1-2 | NA | TRBV4-1 | NA | CASSQTSDSLGYTF | TGCGCCAGCAGCCAAACCTCGGACAGTCTCGGCTACACCTTC
TRBJ1-1 | NA | TRBV11-2 | NA | CASSLVQIGNTEAFF | TGTGCCAGCAGCTTAGTTCAGATAGGGAACACTGAAGCTTTCTTT
TRBJ2-7 | NA | TRBV5-8 | NA | CASSFNRAEQYF | TGTGCCAGCAGCTTCAACAGGGCCGAGCAGTACTTC
TRBJ2-7 | NA | TRBV19 | NA | CASSPARGGEQYF | TGTGCCAGTAGCCCGGCCCGTGGGGGCGAGCAGTACTTC
TRBJ1-4 | once | TRBV28 | NA | CASSLRFWEKLFF | TGTGCCAGCAGTTTACGTTTTTGGGAAAAACTGTTTTTT
TRBJ1-4 | once | TRBV5-6 | NA | CASSLVPGANEKLFF | TGTGCCAGCAGCTTGGTCCCCGGGGCTAATGAAAAACTGTTTTTT
TRBJ2-6 | NA | TRBV5-5 | NA | CASRRERLIYSGANVLTF | TGTGCCAGCAGACGCGAGCGGCTAATATACTCTGGGGCCAACGTCCTGACTTTC
TRBJ2-1 | NA | TRBV30 | TRBD2 | CAWSVLRGGTGEQFF | TGTGCCTGGAGTGTTCTTCGGGGGGGTACAGGTGAGCAGTTCTTC
TRBJ1-2 | NA | TRBV6-4 | TRBD1 | CASSGGRGTADYGYTF | TGTGCCAGCAGTGGTGGGCGCGGGACAGCCGACTATGGCTACACCTTC
TRBJ2-7 | NA | TRBV27 | NA | CASSDYRGVDEQYF | TGTGCCAGCAGTGACTACAGAGGGGTGGACGAGCAGTACTTC
TRBJ1-1 | NA | TRBV28 | NA | CASSLIGSKNTEAFF | TGTGCCAGCAGTTTAATCGGCAGCAAGAACACTGAAGCTTTCTTT
TRBJ2-7 | NA | TRBV28 | NA | CASSYPRGGGAEQYF | TGTGCCAGCAGTTACCCGAGAGGAGGCGGTGCCGAGCAGTACTTC
TRBJ1-5 | NA | TRBV28 | NA | CASSRPGGDNQPQHF | TGTGCCAGCAGCCGCCCTGGGGGTGACAATCAGCCCCAGCATTTT
TRBJ2-3 | NA | TRBV7-6 | NA | CASSLVASVTDTQYF | TGTGCCAGCAGCTTAGTGGCTAGCGTGACAGATACGCAGTATTTT
TRBJ2-7 | NA | TRBV15 | TRBD1 | CATSRDQGDPSYEQYF | TGTGCCACCAGCAGAGATCAGGGGGACCCCTCCTACGAGCAGTACTTC
TRBJ1-2 | NA | TRBV5-1 | NA | CASSLGSNPNYGYTF | TGCGCCAGCAGCTTGGGCAGTAACCCTAACTATGGCTACACCTTC
TRBJ2-7 | NA | TRBV18 | TRBD1 | CASSPNNPGQGPYEQYF | TGTGCCAGCTCACCAAATAATCCGGGACAGGGACCTTACGAGCAGTACTTC
TRBJ1-6 | once | TRBV14 | TRBD1 | CASSPGGARNKANSPLHF | TGTGCCAGCAGCCCAGGGGGCGCGAGAAATAAGGCTAATTCACCCCTCCACTTT
TRBJ1-5 | NA | TRBV19 | NA | CASSIGRASKKSQPQHF | TGTGCCAGTAGTATAGGCCGGGCAAGTAAGAAGAGTCAGCCCCAGCATTTT
TRBJ2-7 | NA | TRBV18 | NA | CASSPQESSTYEQYF | TGTGCCAGCTCACCACAGGAAAGTTCAACCTACGAGCAGTACTTC
TRBJ2-1 | NA | TRBV6-5 | TRBD2 | CASSSLRLADNEQFF | TGTGCCAGCAGTTCCCTTAGACTAGCGGACAATGAGCAGTTCTTC
TRBJ2-5 | NA | TRBV19 | TRBD2 | CATTSGSARQYF | TGTGCCACAACTAGCGGGAGCGCCCGCCAGTACTTC
TRBJ2-5 | NA | TRBV6-6 | TRBD2 | CASTWTSGSLETQYF | TGTGCCAGCACCTGGACTAGCGGGAGTCTTGAGACCCAGTACTTC
TRBJ1-5 | NA | TRBV6-6 | NA | CASSPPGPRGPQHF | TGTGCCAGCAGTCCCCCGGGCCCAAGGGGGCCCCAGCATTTT
TRBJ2-2 | NA | TRBV9 | NA | CASSVSDLGGGELFF | TGTGCCAGCAGCGTCTCAGACTTGGGAGGAGGGGAGCTGTTTTTT